The sequence of this T cell receptor (beta chain) was determined in a study of vaccination effects on CD4 cells after COVID-19 (dated by TCRdb to between 2022 and 2023). The study in broad terms: Each participant received two doses of an mRNA SARS-CoV-2 vaccine, either BNT162b2 or mRNA-1273. The study compared SARS-CoV-2 spike-specific CD4+ TCR repertoires before and after mRNA vaccination in COVID-19 convalescent patients and infection-naive vaccine recipients. A total of 9 to 11 COVID-19 convalescent patients and several SARS-CoV-2-naive healthy vaccine recipients were included in the full study. Cultures from other donors in the study were sequenced using the Oncomine TCR Beta short-read assay on an Illumina iSeq 100. General study outcomes and caveats: Clones induced by infection and clones induced by vaccination both contracted markedly at late timepoints after vaccination, which fits with T cell responses waning over time. The study was limited by a small number of convalescent patients and lacked early post-infection timepoints. Among healthy vaccine recipients, nearly all vaccine-induced clones were SARS-CoV-2 mono-reactive, and only 1 of 255 was cross-reactive with common cold coronaviruses.

To identify antigen-specific CD4+ T cell clonotypes by their expansion, the ViraFEST assay first stimulated PBMC with viral peptide pools and then applied TCR sequencing. After approximately eleven days of culture, CD4+ T cells were isolated with the EasySep CD4+ T cell isolation kit. Negative nucleocapsid antibody results before and after vaccination confirmed that the healthy vaccine recipients had no prior SARS-CoV-2 infection. Fewer than 2.5 million PBMC per well were cultured in IMDM with roughly 5% human AB serum, around 9.1 IU/ml IL-2 and gentamicin, plus 10 ug/ml peptides. On days 3 and 7, half of the culture medium was replaced with fresh IL-2-containing medium. Unless noted otherwise, every peptide stimulation condition was cultured in triplicate wells. Using Ficoll-Paque Plus gradient centrifugation, PBMC were separated from whole blood and then either used fresh or cryopreserved at -140C. The overlapping peptide pools covered the spike proteins of SARS-CoV-2 and of the common cold coronaviruses HCoV-NL63, HCoV-OC43 and HCoV-229E. The QIAamp micro DNA kit was used to extract genomic DNA from the cultured CD4+ T cells.

This clone was counted a few times. Its antigen is not yet known. Base qualities are not recorded, but no much larger clone differs from it by a single base. Libraries were constructed by the immunoSEQ multiplex PCR assay. DNA from the cultured and isolated CD4+ T cells underwent TCR beta CDR3 sequencing. For the original study's pipeline: Non-productive TCR sequences were removed and reads were trimmed to the CDR3 region, keeping CDR3s of at least 7 amino acids. Antigen-specific clonotypes were identified using the MANAFEST web app by comparison of expansion in peptide wells against reference cultures. Positive clones required FDR<0.05 expansion versus reference and all other wells, odds ratio above 5, and frequency above 0.1% in two replicate wells. A clonotype was called cross-reactive if it was significantly expanded both in SARS-CoV-2 spike wells and in at least one common cold coronavirus spike condition. Levenshtein distance calculated with the stringdist R package was used to assess CDR3 similarity, and unrooted trees were constructed with ape in R 3.6.1. This immuneACCESS table, as held by TCRdb, lists in-frame sequences with V and J called but not all clones. Of the missing ones, under half trace to an unresolved V gene in checked studies; the others have no known cause. That table supplies the V and J calls and clone size; D and trimming were determined from the DNA. Recorded for this sample are 55,000 or so clones; around 70% of them occurred a single time. The top ten constitute 15% to 20% of the sample.

V loses 0 bases, J loses 2 bases, and the germline ends lie 17 bases apart. CDR1 is given as SEHNR and CDR2 as FQNEAQ, both from the germline V gene (reference sequence). CDR3 length: 17 amino acids, cysteine to phenylalanine. This entry keeps only the CDR3 DNA: 51 bases, framed from base 1. The input for sequencing was CD4+ T cells from PBMCs cultured with SARS-CoV-2 spike peptides, taken before COVID-19 vaccination. What the cell subset or site label conveys for this sample: SARS-CoV-2 spike overlapping peptide pool stimulation. This receptor chain uses TRBV7-9 and TRBJ2-7; D gene: possibly TRBD2, on 5 matching bases. The TCR comes from a human donor who received a COVID-19 vaccine. CDR3 protein: CASSLAIFRERAYEQYF. In nucleotides, the sequence is TGTGCCAGCAGCTTAGCTATATTCAGAGAGAGGGCCTACGAGCAGTACTTC.